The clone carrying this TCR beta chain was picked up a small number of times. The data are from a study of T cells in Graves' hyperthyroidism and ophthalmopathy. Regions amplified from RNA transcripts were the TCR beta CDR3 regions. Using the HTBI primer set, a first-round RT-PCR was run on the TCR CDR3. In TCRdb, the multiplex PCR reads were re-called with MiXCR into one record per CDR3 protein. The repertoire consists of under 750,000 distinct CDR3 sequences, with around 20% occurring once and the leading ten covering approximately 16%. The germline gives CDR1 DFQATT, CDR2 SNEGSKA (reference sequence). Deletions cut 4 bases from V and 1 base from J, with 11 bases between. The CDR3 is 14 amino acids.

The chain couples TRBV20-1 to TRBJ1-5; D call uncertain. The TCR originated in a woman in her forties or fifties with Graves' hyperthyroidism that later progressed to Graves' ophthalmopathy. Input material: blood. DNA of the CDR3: TGCAGTGCTATTGGGGTGGCAAGCAATCAGCCCCAGCATTTT. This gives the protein CSAIGVASNQPQHF.